Listed below are T cell receptor beta chains from one sample, sequenced in a study of blood T cell repertoires in COVID-19. The table came from immunoSEQ multiplex PCR; TCRdb's copy has only in-frame clones and leaves some out. This table holds more than 100,000 clones, roughly 80% found once. Sequencing input: peripheral blood. These receptors all come from a man aged 55 to 70 with acute or convalescent COVID-19. The conserved cysteine and the conserved F or W are not part of the CDR3 here. Clone size is given for some rows only: seen once, a few or many times, or a class if the clone is expanded.

TRBV27,TRBJ2-2,few,9,ASSYSGELF
TRBV6-4,TRBJ2-1,-,14,ASSDPSTGGGGRQF
TRBV4-1,TRBJ2-1,-,13,ASSQDFNEEFEQF
TRBV7-9,TRBJ1-1,few,13,ASSLAGQGNTEAF
TRBV7-8,TRBJ2-5,once,11,ASSLAERETQY
TRBV5-1,TRBJ2-3,-,14,ASSQGLAGFTDTQY
TRBV5-5,TRBJ1-3,-,13,ASSYSAEAGNTIY
TRBV27,TRBJ1-1,-,11,ASNQQGAAEAF
TRBV19,TRBJ2-1,-,15,ASSIHPSGGGDNEQF
TRBV29-1,TRBJ1-2,-,11,SVGSTGDYGYT
TRBV6-6,TRBJ2-5,-,14,ASSYEQPLWRETQY
TRBV30,TRBJ1-4,-,12,AWSQGTFKEKLF
TRBV13,TRBJ2-7,-,11,ASSSTQGYEQY
TRBV6-5,TRBJ2-1,-,12,ASSNVQGGGEQF
TRBV24-1,TRBJ1-1,few,12,ATQPGQGNTEAF
TRBV6-1,TRBJ1-5,-,12,ASSEPGWNQPQH
TRBV9,TRBJ1-4,-,12,ASSVSPRGEKLF
TRBV28,TRBJ2-7,-,12,ASRPGTAYYEQY
TRBV20-1,TRBJ2-7,-,9,SAYYNYEQY
TRBV5-6,TRBJ1-4,-,12,ASSLDRASEKLF
TRBV6-1,TRBJ2-7,-,12,ASSEYVQGYEQY
TRBV13,TRBJ2-3,-,13,ASSPGAGRTDTQY
TRBV10-3,TRBJ1-2,-,13,AIRRTGVGNGGYT
TRBV27,TRBJ1-6,-,12,ASSLLDRASPLH
TRBV6-5,TRBJ2-7,-,13,ASSDRERITYEQY
TRBV2,TRBJ2-3,few,13,ASSGPRGFADTQY
TRBV12-5,TRBJ1-5,-,12,ASERRFSNQPQH
TRBV29-1,TRBJ2-2,-,10,SVEDLPGLLF
TRBV28,TRBJ2-5,-,11,ASSPRVQETQY
TRBV11-3,TRBJ2-5,-,14,ASSSRTSGSQETQY
TRBV9,TRBJ2-3,-,16,ASSPLASGGPSTDTQY
TRBV5-1,TRBJ2-1,-,12,ASSQERETNEQF
TRBV6-1,TRBJ2-5,-,13,ASSDTGTSSETQY